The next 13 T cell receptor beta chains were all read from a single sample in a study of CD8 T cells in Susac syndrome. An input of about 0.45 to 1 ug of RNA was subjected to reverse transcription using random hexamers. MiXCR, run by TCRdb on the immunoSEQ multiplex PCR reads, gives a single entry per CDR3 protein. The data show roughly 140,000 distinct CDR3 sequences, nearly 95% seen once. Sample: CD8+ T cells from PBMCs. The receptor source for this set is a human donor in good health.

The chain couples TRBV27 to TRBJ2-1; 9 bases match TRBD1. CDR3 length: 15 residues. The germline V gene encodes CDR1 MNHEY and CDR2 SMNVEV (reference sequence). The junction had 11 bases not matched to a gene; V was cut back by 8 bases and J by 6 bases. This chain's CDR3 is CASVATGGASNEQFF. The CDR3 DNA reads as TGTGCCAGCGTGGCTACAGGGGGCGCTTCCAATGAGCAGTTCTTC.

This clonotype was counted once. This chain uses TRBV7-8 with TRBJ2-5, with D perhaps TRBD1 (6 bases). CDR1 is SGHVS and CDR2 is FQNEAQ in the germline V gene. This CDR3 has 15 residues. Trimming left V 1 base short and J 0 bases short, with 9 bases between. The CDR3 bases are TGTGCCAGCAGCTTAGGGTCAGGGGACCAAGAGACCCAGTACTTC. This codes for CASSLGSGDQETQYF.

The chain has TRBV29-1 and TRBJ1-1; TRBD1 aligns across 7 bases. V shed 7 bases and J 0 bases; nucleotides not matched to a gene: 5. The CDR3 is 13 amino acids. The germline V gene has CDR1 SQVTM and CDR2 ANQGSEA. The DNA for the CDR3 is TGCAGCGGCTGGGACAGCTTGAACACTGAAGCTTTCTTT. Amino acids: CSGWDSLNTEAFF.

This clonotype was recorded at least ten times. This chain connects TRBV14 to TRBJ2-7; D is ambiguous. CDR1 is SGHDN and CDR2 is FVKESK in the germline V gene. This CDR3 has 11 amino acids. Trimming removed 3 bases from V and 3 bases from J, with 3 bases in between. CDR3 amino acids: CASSQGYEQYF. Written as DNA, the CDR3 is TGTGCCAGCAGCCAGGGCTACGAGCAGTACTTC.

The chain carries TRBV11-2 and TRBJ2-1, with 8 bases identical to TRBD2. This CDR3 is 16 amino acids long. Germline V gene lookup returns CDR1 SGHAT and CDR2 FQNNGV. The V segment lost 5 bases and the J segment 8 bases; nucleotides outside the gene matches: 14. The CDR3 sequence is CASSHPKRELADEQFF. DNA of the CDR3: TGTGCCAGCAGCCATCCGAAGCGGGAGTTGGCCGATGAGCAGTTCTTC.

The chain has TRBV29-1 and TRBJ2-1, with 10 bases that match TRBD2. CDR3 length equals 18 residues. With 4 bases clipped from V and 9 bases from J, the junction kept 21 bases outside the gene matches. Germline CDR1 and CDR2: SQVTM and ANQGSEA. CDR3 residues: CSVGAFPGTSELVGEQFF. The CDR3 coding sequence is TGCAGCGTTGGGGCCTTCCCGGGGACTAGCGAGTTGGTTGGTGAGCAGTTCTTC.

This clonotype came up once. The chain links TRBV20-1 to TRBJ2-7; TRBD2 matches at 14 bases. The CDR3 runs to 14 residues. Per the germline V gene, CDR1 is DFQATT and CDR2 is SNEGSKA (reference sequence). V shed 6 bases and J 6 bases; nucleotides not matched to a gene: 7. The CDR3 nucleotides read TGCAGTGCCGCCGGGACTAGCGGGAGTGGCGAGCAGTACTTC. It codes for CSAAGTSGSGEQYF.

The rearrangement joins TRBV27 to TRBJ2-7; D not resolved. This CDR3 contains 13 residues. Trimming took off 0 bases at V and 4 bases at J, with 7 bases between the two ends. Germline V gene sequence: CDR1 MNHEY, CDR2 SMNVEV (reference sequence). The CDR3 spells CASSLSMGYEQYF. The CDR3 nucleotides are TGTGCCAGCAGTTTATCGATGGGGTACGAGCAGTACTTC.

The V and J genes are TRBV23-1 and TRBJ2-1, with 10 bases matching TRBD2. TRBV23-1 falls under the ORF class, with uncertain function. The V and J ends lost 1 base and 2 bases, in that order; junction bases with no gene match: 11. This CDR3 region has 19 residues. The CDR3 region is CASSQWLKLAGDPYNEQFF. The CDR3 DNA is TGCGCCAGCAGTCAATGGTTGAAGCTAGCGGGAGACCCCTACAATGAGCAGTTCTTC.

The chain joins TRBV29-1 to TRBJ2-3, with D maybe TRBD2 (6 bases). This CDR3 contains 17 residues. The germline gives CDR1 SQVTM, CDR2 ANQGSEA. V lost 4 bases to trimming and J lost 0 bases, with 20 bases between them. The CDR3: CSVAAEASGLSTDTQYF. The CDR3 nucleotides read TGCAGCGTTGCGGCGGAGGCGAGCGGGCTTAGCACAGATACGCAGTATTTT.

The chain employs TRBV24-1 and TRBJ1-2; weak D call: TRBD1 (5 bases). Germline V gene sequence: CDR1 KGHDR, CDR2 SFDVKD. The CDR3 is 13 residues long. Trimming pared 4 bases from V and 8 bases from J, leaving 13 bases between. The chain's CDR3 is CATSERRADGYTF. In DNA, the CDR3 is TGTGCCACCAGTGAACGCAGGGCCGACGGCTACACCTTC.

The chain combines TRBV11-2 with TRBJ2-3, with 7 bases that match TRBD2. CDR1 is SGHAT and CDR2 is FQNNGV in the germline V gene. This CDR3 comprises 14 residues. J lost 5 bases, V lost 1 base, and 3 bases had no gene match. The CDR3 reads CASSLAGGRDTQYF. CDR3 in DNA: TGTGCCAGCAGCTTAGCGGGAGGCAGAGATACGCAGTATTTT.

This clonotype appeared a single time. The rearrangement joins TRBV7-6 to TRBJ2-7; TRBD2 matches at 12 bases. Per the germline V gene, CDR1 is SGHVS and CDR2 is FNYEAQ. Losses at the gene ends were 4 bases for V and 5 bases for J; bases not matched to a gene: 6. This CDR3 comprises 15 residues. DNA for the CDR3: TGTGCCAGCAGCTGGACTAGCGGGATAGGGAACGAGCAGTACTTC. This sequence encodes CASSWTSGIGNEQYF.